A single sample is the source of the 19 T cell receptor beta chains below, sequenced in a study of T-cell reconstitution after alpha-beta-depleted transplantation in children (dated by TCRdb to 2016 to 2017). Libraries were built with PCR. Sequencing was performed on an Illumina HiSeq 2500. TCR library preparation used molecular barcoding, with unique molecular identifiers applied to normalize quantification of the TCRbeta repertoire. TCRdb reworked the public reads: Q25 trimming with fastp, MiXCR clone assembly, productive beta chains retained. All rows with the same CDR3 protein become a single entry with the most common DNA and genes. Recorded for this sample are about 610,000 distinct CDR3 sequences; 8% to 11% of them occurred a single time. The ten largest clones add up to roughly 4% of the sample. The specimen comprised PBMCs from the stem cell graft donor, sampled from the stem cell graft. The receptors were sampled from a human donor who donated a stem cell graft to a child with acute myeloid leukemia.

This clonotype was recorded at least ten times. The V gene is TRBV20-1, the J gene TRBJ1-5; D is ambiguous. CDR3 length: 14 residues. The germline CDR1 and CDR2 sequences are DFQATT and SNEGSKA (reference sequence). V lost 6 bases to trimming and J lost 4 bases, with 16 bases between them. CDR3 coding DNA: TGCAGTGCCTCTAGTGTAGGTGGGAATCAGCCCCAGCATTTT. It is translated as CSASSVGGNQPQHF.

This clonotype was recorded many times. CDR3 DNA sequence: TGTGCCAGCAGTCGGGACAGGGCTCCCTTGGACTATGGCTACACCTTC. Translation: CASSRDRAPLDYGYTF. The chain employs TRBV6-5 and TRBJ1-2; 9 bases fit TRBD1. CDR1 and CDR2 (germline): MNHEY, SVGAGI. J was trimmed by 3 bases and V by 5 bases; bases with no gene match: 10. The CDR3 is made up of 16 amino acids.

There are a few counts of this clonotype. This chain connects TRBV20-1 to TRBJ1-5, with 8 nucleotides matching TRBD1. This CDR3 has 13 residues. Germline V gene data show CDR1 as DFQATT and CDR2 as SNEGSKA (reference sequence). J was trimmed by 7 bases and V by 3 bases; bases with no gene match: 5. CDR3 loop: CSARTGDGQPQHF. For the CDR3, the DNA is TGCAGTGCTAGGACAGGGGATGGGCAGCCCCAGCATTTT.

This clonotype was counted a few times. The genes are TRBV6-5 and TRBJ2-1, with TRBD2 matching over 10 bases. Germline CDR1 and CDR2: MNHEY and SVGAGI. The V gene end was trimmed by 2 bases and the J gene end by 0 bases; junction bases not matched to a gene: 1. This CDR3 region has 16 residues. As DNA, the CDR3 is TGTGCCAGCAGTTACCCTAGCGGGAGCTCCTACAATGAGCAGTTCTTC. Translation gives CASSYPSGSSYNEQFF.

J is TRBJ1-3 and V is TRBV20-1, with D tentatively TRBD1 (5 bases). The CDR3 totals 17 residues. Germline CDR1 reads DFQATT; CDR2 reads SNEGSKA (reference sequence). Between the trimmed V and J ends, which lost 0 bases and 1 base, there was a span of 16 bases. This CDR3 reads CSARDRSRPGSGNTIYF. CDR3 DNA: TGCAGTGCTAGAGATCGGAGCAGGCCAGGGTCTGGAAACACCATATATTTT.

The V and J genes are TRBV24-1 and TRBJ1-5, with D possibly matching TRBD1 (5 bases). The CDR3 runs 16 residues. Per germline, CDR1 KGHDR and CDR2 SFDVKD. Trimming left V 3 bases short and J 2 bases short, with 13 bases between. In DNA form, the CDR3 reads TGTGCCACCAGTGATCCCAGGGCTGGGGGCAATCAGCCCCAGCATTTT. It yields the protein CATSDPRAGGNQPQHF.

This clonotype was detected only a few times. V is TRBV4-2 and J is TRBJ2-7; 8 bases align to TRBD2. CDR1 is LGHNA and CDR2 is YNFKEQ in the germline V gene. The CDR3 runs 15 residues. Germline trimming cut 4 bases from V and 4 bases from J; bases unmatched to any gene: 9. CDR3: CASSPSSGESYEQYF. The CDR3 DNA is TGTGCCAGCAGCCCGAGTAGCGGGGAAAGTTACGAGCAGTACTTC.

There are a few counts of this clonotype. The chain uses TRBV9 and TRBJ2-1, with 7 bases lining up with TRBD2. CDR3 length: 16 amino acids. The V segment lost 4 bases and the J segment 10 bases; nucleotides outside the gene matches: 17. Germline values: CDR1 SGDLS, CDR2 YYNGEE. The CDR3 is CASSSETSSKASEQFF. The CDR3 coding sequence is TGTGCCAGCAGCTCCGAGACTAGCTCAAAAGCGTCGGAGCAGTTCTTC.

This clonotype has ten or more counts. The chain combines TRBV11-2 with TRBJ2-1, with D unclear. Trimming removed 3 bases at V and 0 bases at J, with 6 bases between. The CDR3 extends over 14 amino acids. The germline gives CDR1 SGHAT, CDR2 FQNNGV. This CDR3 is CASSFPSSYNEQFF. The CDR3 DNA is TGTGCCAGCAGCTTCCCTAGCTCCTACAATGAGCAGTTCTTC.

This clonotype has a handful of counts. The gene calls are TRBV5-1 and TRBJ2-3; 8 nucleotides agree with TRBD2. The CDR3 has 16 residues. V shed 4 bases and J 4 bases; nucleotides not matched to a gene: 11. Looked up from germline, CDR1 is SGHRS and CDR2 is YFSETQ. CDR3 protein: CASSHRTSPTPDTQYF. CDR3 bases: TGCGCCAGCAGCCATCGGACTAGCCCGACCCCAGATACGCAGTATTTT.

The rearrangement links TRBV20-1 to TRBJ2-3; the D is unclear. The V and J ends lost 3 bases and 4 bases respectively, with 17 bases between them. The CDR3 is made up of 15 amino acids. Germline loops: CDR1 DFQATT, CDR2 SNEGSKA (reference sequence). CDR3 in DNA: TGCAGTGCTAGGGAGACTCCGCGTGGAGCAGATACGCAGTATTTT. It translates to CSARETPRGADTQYF.

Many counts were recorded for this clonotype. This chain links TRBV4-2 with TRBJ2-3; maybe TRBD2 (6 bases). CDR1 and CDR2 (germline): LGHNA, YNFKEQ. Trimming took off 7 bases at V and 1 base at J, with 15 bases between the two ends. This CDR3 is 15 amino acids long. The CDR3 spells CASKLRGEGTDTQYF. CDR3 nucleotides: TGTGCCAGCAAGCTTCGAGGGGAGGGCACAGATACGCAGTATTTT.

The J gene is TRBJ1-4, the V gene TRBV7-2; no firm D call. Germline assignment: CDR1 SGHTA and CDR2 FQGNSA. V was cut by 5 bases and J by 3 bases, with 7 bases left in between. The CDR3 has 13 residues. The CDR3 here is CASSPRANEKLFF. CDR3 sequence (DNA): TGTGCCAGCAGCCCCCGGGCTAATGAAAAACTGTTTTTT.

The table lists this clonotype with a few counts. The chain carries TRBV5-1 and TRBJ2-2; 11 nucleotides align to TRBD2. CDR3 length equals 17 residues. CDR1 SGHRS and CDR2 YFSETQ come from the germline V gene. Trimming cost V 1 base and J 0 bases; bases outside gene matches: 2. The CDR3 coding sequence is TGCGCCAGCAGCTTGTCACTAGCGGGAGCGAACACCGGGGAGCTGTTTTTT. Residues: CASSLSLAGANTGELFF. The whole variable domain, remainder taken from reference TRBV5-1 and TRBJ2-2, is KAGVTQTPRYLIKTRGQQVTLSCSPISGHRSVSWYQQTPGQGLQFLFEYFSETQRNKGNFPGRFSGRQFSNSRSEMNVSTLELGDSALYLCASSLSLAGANTGELFFGEGSRLTVL.

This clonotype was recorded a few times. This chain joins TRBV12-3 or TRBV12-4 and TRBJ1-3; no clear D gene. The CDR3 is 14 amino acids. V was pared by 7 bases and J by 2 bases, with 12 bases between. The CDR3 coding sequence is TGTGCCAGCACCCCGACAAAAACTGGAAACACCATATATTTT. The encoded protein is CASTPTKTGNTIYF.

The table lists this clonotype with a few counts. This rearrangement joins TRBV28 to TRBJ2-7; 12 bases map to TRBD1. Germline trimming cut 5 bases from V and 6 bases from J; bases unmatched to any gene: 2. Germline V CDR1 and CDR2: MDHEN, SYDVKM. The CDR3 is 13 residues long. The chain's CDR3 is CASSRDRGLEQYF. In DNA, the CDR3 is TGTGCCAGCAGTCGGGACAGGGGGCTCGAGCAGTACTTC.

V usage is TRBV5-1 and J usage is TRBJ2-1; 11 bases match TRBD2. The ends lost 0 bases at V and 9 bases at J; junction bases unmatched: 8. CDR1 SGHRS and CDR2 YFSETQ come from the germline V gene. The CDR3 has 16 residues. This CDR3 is CASSLGGLAAGGEQFF. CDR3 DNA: TGCGCCAGCAGCTTGGGGGGACTAGCGGCGGGAGGTGAGCAGTTCTTC.

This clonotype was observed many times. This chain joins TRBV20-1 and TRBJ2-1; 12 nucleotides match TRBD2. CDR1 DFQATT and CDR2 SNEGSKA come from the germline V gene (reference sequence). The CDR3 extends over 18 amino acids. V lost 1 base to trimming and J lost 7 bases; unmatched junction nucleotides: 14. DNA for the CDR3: TGCAGTGCTAGAGCCAATCGCAGAACTAGCGGGAGGTGGAATGAGCAGTTCTTC. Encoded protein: CSARANRRTSGRWNEQFF.

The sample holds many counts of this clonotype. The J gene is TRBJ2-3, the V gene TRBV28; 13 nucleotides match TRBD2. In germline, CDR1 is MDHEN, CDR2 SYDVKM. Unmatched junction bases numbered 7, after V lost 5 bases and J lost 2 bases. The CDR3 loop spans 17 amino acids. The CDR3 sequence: CASSSLGLAGYTDTQYF. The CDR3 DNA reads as TGTGCCAGCAGTAGTCTGGGACTAGCGGGATACACAGATACGCAGTATTTT.